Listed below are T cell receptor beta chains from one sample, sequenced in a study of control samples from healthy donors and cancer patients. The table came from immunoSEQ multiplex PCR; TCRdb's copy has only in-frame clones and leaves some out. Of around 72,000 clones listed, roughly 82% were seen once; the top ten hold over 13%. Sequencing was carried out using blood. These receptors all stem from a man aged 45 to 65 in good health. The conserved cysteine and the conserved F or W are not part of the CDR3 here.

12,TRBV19,ASSIKGLNTEAF
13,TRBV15,ATSPRAGHQETQY
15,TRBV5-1,ASSRGTSGANTGELF
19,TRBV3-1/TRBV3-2,ASSRGGGGLRIQSSYNEQF
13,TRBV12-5,ASGVAGDSGNTIY
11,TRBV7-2,ASSRRQGYEQY
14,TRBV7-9,ASSTDGGVSGQPQH
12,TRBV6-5,ASTNPRGRIEAF
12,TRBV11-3,ASSIGSGTHGYT
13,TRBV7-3,ASSLTGEGTGELF
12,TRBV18,ASSRVAAGQPQH
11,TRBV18,ASSVDRVGEQY
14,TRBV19,ASSELGLGKGTEAF
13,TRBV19,ASTIGAGTDNEQF
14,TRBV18,ASSPRRDRGLDTQY
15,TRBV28,ASSSRETGLAQFTQY
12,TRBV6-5,ASRSGATNEKLF
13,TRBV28,ASSPPTGRQETQY
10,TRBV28,ASSLPRKGQY
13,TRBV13,ASSPRLALTDTQY
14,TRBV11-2,ASSLATTGDIYGYT
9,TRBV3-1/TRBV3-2,ASSHSGEQY
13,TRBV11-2,ASTSPGTKYSEQY
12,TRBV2,ASSDITAQDGYT
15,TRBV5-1,ASRGGGGLANRNEQF
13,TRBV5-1,ASSLGSSLLYEQY
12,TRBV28,ASSLAGLSYEQY
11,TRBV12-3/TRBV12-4,ASRRGVGQKQF
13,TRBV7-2,ASSLAQVFTDTQY
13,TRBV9,ASSVGQGLSYEQY
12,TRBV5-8,ASSLGGGYNEQF
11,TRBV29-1,SAWPSAGYGYT
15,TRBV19,ASSPLGQGGRNYGYT
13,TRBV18,ASSPPGPVQETQY